The 24 T cell receptor beta chains below were found in one sample sequenced in a study of STAT3 mutations in large granular lymphocyte leukemia. The study's findings and limits: In T-cell large granular lymphocyte leukemia, about half of patients showed multiple immunodominant subclonotypes.

Their cognate antigens are unknown. The table came from immunoSEQ multiplex PCR; TCRdb's copy has only in-frame clones and leaves some out. The table includes several thousand clones, around nine tenths detected once. What was sequenced was peripheral blood mononuclear cells. The receptor source for this set is an elderly man with T-cell large granular lymphocyte leukemia. Some clones in this sample may be carry-over from other donors' samples.

The V call is TRBV6-6, the J call TRBJ1-3; possible D gene TRBD1, 5 bases. CDR3 size: 14 residues. V was cut by 2 bases and J by 3 bases, with 8 bases left in between. Germline-derived CDR1 and CDR2 are MNHNY and SVGAGI (reference sequence). CDR3 residues: CASSYDSFGNTIYF. CDR3 nucleotide sequence: TGTGCCAGCAGTTACGACAGCTTTGGAAACACCATATATTTT.

CDR3 protein: CSVGPDRRGTQYF. The CDR3 coding sequence is TGCAGCGTTGGGCCGGATCGACGTGGGACCCAGTACTTC. This chain joins TRBV29-1 and TRBJ2-5; D call uncertain. CDR1 is SQVTM and CDR2 is ANQGSEA in the germline V gene. Trimming removed 4 bases from V and 7 bases from J, with 16 bases in between. The length of the CDR3 is 13 residues.

The chain combines TRBV30 with TRBJ2-7; 8 nucleotides match TRBD1. V lost 5 bases, J lost 1 base, and 10 bases stayed unmatched. The CDR3 covers 15 residues. CDR1 GTSNPN and CDR2 SVGIG come from the germline V gene (reference sequence). The CDR3 nucleotides are TGTGCCTGGTCCGTTGGGACAGGAGTTTCCTACGAGCAGTACTTC. Translating it yields CAWSVGTGVSYEQYF.

The rearrangement links TRBV7-2 to TRBJ2-5, with 10 bases aligning to TRBD2. This CDR3 is built from 16 residues. The germline gives CDR1 SGHTA, CDR2 FQGNSA. J was trimmed by 5 bases and V by 1 base; bases with no gene match: 7. The CDR3 spells CASSLGGAGGWETQYF. The CDR3 DNA is TGTGCCAGCAGCTTAGGAGGAGCGGGGGGGTGGGAGACCCAGTACTTC.

The chain carries TRBV5-4 and TRBJ2-7; 10 bases line up with TRBD1. J gave up 5 bases and V 3 bases, and 5 bases lay outside the gene matches. Per germline, CDR1 SGHNT and CDR2 YYREEE (reference sequence). The CDR3 consists of 14 residues. In DNA form, the CDR3 reads TGTGCCAGCAGCTACCGGGACAGGGGCCACGAGCAGTACTTC. Its translation is CASSYRDRGHEQYF.

The V call is TRBV7-9, the J call TRBJ1-5; D is ambiguous. Trimming left V 2 bases short and J 5 bases short, with 7 bases between. From germline, CDR1 is SEHNR and CDR2 FQNEAQ (reference sequence). The CDR3 has 13 amino acids. In nucleotides, the CDR3 is TGTGCCAGCAGCTTAACGGGAGATCAGCCCCAGCATTTT. Translation gives CASSLTGDQPQHF.

The V call is TRBV9, the J call TRBJ1-1; the match to TRBD1 covers 8 bases. The CDR3 length is 14 residues. V shed 3 bases and J 4 bases; nucleotides not matched to a gene: 5. Per the germline V gene, CDR1 is SGDLS and CDR2 is YYNGEE. The CDR3 region is CASSAITGGTEAFF. In nucleotides, the CDR3 is TGTGCCAGCAGCGCCATAACAGGGGGCACTGAAGCTTTCTTT.

The chain recombines TRBV5-1 with TRBJ1-2; TRBD1 might be the D (6 bases). Germline V lookup: CDR1 SGHRS, CDR2 YFSETQ. With 4 bases removed from V and 6 bases from J, the gap between germline ends came to 22 bases. This CDR3 is 16 amino acids long. The CDR3 nucleotides are TGCGCCAGCAGCCCCCCCGGGAAGGAGGGGGTGAATGGCTACACCTTC. Protein sequence: CASSPPGKEGVNGYTF.

This clone was found once. The CDR3 sequence is CAISERSTYGYTF. Written as DNA, the CDR3 is TGTGCCATCAGTGAGAGGAGCACCTATGGCTACACCTTC. The gene calls are TRBV10-3 and TRBJ1-2; D is unclear. The length of the CDR3 is 13 residues. Germline CDR1 reads ENHRY; CDR2 reads SYGVKD. The V gene lost 2 bases and the J gene lost 4 bases, with 8 bases spanning the gap.

The CDR3 reads CAIRGRTMNTEAFF. The CDR3 DNA reads TGTGCCATCAGGGGACGGACCATGAACACTGAAGCTTTCTTT. This chain links TRBV10-3 with TRBJ1-1; TRBD1 is a possible D gene (5 bases). Germline V CDR1 and CDR2: ENHRY, SYGVKD. The CDR3 totals 14 residues. Trimming pared 6 bases from V and 0 bases from J, leaving 11 bases between.

The rearrangement links TRBV30 to TRBJ1-1; 11 bases are a match to TRBD1. V trimming: 0 bases; J trimming: 9 bases; junction bases outside the gene matches: 9. The length of the CDR3 is 15 residues. Per germline, CDR1 GTSNPN and CDR2 SVGIG (reference sequence). The CDR3 DNA reads TGTGCCTGGAGTGTACTGGGACAGGGGGATTTTAAAGCTTTCTTT. Residues: CAWSVLGQGDFKAFF.

V gene TRBV29-1 combines with J gene TRBJ1-5; 9 nucleotides align to TRBD1. V shed 5 bases, J shed 4 bases, and the junction held 6 bases outside the gene matches. The length of the CDR3 is 14 residues. CDR1 and CDR2 from the germline V gene are SQVTM and ANQGSEA. CDR3 region: CSVCTGTGNQPQHF. The CDR3 nucleotides read TGCAGCGTTTGTACCGGGACAGGGAATCAGCCCCAGCATTTT.

The CDR3, as DNA: TGCGCCAGCACTAGCGGGGGGGCGGAAGAGACCCAGTACTTC. This codes for CASTSGGAEETQYF. V is TRBV5-1 and J is TRBJ2-5, with TRBD2 identical over 12 bases. Unmatched junction bases numbered 3, after V lost 6 bases and J lost 3 bases. Germline V lookup: CDR1 SGHRS, CDR2 YFSETQ. This CDR3 has 14 amino acids.

The genes are TRBV5-4 and TRBJ2-7; 13 nucleotides match TRBD2. The trim removed 0 bases at V and 3 bases at J, leaving 0 bases unmatched. Germline values: CDR1 SGHNT, CDR2 YYREEE (reference sequence). CDR3 length equals 15 residues. The CDR3 is CASSLGTSGSYEQYF. In nucleotides, the CDR3 is TGTGCCAGCAGCTTGGGGACTAGCGGGAGCTACGAGCAGTACTTC.

The chain carries TRBV11-2 and TRBJ1-6; TRBD1 is a possible D gene (6 bases). This CDR3 has 15 residues. Deletions cut 6 bases from V and 5 bases from J, with 14 bases between. Germline V gives CDR1 SGHAT, CDR2 FQNNGV. CDR3 DNA: TGTGCCAGCAGAACGACAGGTGCTAATAATTCACCCCTCCACTTT. Protein product: CASRTTGANNSPLHF.

V usage is TRBV4-2 and J usage is TRBJ2-5; D is undetermined. Trimming shortened V by 0 bases and J by 7 bases, and 18 bases separated the two germline ends. CDR1 is LGHNA, CDR2 YNFKEQ, per germline. The CDR3 is 16 amino acids. As DNA, the CDR3 is TGTGCCAGCAGCCAAGATCCCCCTGGGCTAGTGGGGACCCAGTACTTC. This codes for CASSQDPPGLVGTQYF.

This clone was recorded only once. The gene calls are TRBV5-1 and TRBJ1-2; unclear D gene. CDR1 is SGHRS, CDR2 YFSETQ, per germline. The CDR3 has 12 residues. The V end lost 0 bases, the J end lost 2 bases, and 2 bases lay between the germline ends. Here the CDR3 DNA reads TGCGCCAGCAGCTTGGACAACTATGGCTACACCTTC. Translation gives CASSLDNYGYTF. The full variable domain, its missing parts supplied by reference TRBV5-1 and TRBJ1-2, is KAGVTQTPRYLIKTRGQQVTLSCSPISGHRSVSWYQQTPGQGLQFLFEYFSETQRNKGNFPGRFSGRQFSNSRSEMNVSTLELGDSALYLCASSLDNYGYTFGSGTRLTVV.

The chain carries TRBV7-9 and TRBJ2-2, with D perhaps TRBD1 (5 bases). Germline lookup yields CDR1 SEHNR and CDR2 FQNEAQ (reference sequence). V was clipped by 6 bases and J by 6 bases, with 14 bases between them. This CDR3 is built from 14 residues. The CDR3 nucleotides are TGTGCCAGCAGTCACTCAGGGTCGGCCGGGGAGCTGTTTTTT. Translating gives CASSHSGSAGELFF.

V usage is TRBV4-3 and J usage is TRBJ1-3, with D unclear. With 0 bases removed from V and 0 bases from J, the gap between germline ends came to 9 bases. The CDR3 is 16 amino acids. Germline CDR1 reads LGHNA; CDR2 reads YSLEER. This CDR3 reads CASSQELVNSGNTIYF. The CDR3 DNA is TGCGCCAGCAGCCAAGAGCTGGTGAACTCTGGAAACACCATATATTTT.

This chain joins TRBV2 and TRBJ1-2; D possibly corresponds to TRBD1 (5 bases). The length of the CDR3 is 14 residues. Looked up from germline, CDR1 is SNHLY and CDR2 is FYNNEI. V lost 5 bases, J lost 6 bases, and 16 bases lay in between. CDR3: CASSPGIRRNGYTF. The CDR3 DNA follows: TGTGCCAGCAGTCCAGGGATTAGGCGGAATGGCTACACCTTC.

V usage is TRBV27 and J usage is TRBJ1-2, with TRBD1 matching over 8 bases. This CDR3 is built from 14 residues. Germline values: CDR1 MNHEY, CDR2 SMNVEV (reference sequence). The V and J ends lost 7 bases and 5 bases, in that order; junction bases with no gene match: 9. The CDR3 DNA reads TGTGCCAGCATGGGTGCAGGGGGCCGGTATGGCTACACCTTC. It yields the protein CASMGAGGRYGYTF.

This clone was found once. The rearrangement uses TRBV30 and TRBJ1-1; 7 nucleotides agree with TRBD1. Germline V gene sequence: CDR1 GTSNPN, CDR2 SVGIG (reference sequence). The CDR3 covers 15 residues. Losses at the gene ends were 0 bases for V and 1 base for J; bases not matched to a gene: 5. CDR3 protein: CAWSVLGTENTEAFF. CDR3 DNA: TGTGCCTGGAGTGTACTAGGGACAGAGAACACTGAAGCTTTCTTT.

The chain joins TRBV7-9 to TRBJ1-1; 7 bases match TRBD1. The CDR3 spans 16 residues. The V gene's germline CDR1 is SEHNR and CDR2 FQNEAQ (reference sequence). V was pared by 6 bases and J by 2 bases, with 12 bases of the junction left unmatched. The CDR3 DNA reads as TGTGCCAGCAGATACGAAACCGGGACAGTCAACACTGAAGCTTTCTTT. Amino acids: CASRYETGTVNTEAFF.

A single count supports this clone. The chain couples TRBV11-2 to TRBJ2-3, with 11 bases aligning to TRBD2. The CDR3 spans 18 residues. From germline, CDR1 is SGHAT and CDR2 FQNNGV. The junction had 11 bases not matched to a gene; V was cut back by 0 bases and J by 6 bases. The CDR3 protein is CASSLDPPSGGTRDTQYF. CDR3 bases: TGTGCCAGCAGCTTAGATCCCCCTAGCGGGGGGACTCGGGATACGCAGTATTTT.